Reported below is one TCR beta chain. Its antigen is not identified. The V gene's germline CDR1 is LGHDT and CDR2 YNNKEL (reference sequence). Trimming cost V 2 bases and J 5 bases, with 6 bases left between them. The CDR3 contains 12 residues. The sample comes from a study of post-analysis software for immune sequencing data. Unique molecular identifiers featured in each of the TCR beta cDNA libraries. TCRdb reprocessed the PCR reads via MiXCR and lists one record per CDR3 protein. The repertoire holds roughly 410,000 distinct CDR3 sequences, with around 37% as singletons. Points from the study as a whole: About 5 TRBV segments (TRBV5-6, TRBV5-1 and TRBV20-1 among them) occurred more frequently in patients than in controls.

This sequence joins TRBV3-1 and TRBJ2-5; no reliable D call. What was sequenced was blood. The receptor's source is a girl aged 10 to 17 with multiple sclerosis. The CDR3 region has the DNA TGTGCCAGCAGCCAAAGAGTGGAGACCCAGTACTTC. Residues: CASSQRVETQYF.